The 18 T cell receptor beta chains below all came from one sample that was sequenced in a study of cytomegalovirus exposure and HLA in healthy donors. PCR was performed using 60 Vbeta and 13 Jbeta primers. The data were produced by immunoSEQ multiplex PCR, yet TCRdb's version contains in-frame clones alone and is incomplete. The sample lists about 130,000 clones, over 70% occurring once. The sequenced material came from PBMCs. The receptors stem from a woman in her sixties or seventies in good health and CMV-seropositive.

The genes are TRBV6-5 and TRBJ2-3; D call uncertain. The length of the CDR3 is 14 residues. V lost 0 bases and J 0 bases, leaving 4 bases between the germline ends. Germline V gene data show CDR1 as MNHEY and CDR2 as SVGAGI. The CDR3 DNA follows: TGTGCCAGCAGTTACTCGGGCAGCACAGATACGCAGTATTTT. Protein: CASSYSGSTDTQYF.

The chain joins TRBV28 to TRBJ1-1; 7 nucleotides match TRBD1. The J segment lost 5 bases and the V segment lost 8 bases, leaving 11 bases of the junction unmatched. CDR3 length: 14 amino acids. From germline, CDR1 is MDHEN and CDR2 SYDVKM. For the CDR3, the DNA is TGTGCCAGCGGGACAGACCAATTAATTACTGAAGCTTTCTTT. It yields the protein CASGTDQLITEAFF.

DNA of the CDR3: TGTGCCAGTAGTACCTGGACAGCTAATCAGCCCCAGCATTTT. Its translation is CASSTWTANQPQHF. The chain has TRBV19 and TRBJ1-5; tentatively, D is TRBD1 (6 bases). In germline, CDR1 is LNHDA, CDR2 SQIVND (reference sequence). V lost 4 bases, J lost 4 bases, and 11 bases lay in between. The CDR3 runs 14 residues.

This clone was counted a few times. DNA for the CDR3: TGTGCCTCGGGACAGCTGAACACTGAAGCTTTCTTT. Protein product: CASGQLNTEAFF. J is TRBJ1-1 and V is TRBV19; TRBD1 aligns across 7 bases. The trim removed 11 bases at V and 0 bases at J, leaving 3 bases unmatched. The germline V gene has CDR1 LNHDA and CDR2 SQIVND (reference sequence). This CDR3 region has 12 residues.

This chain links TRBV18 with TRBJ1-2, with 8 bases fitting TRBD1. CDR1 is KGHSH, CDR2 LQKENI, per germline. Losses at the gene ends were 5 bases for V and 5 bases for J; bases not matched to a gene: 13. This CDR3 has 16 amino acids. CDR3 sequence reads: CASSASIDRGPYGYTF. The CDR3, as DNA: TGTGCCAGCTCAGCTTCGATAGACAGGGGACCATATGGCTACACCTTC.

This chain connects TRBV28 to TRBJ1-5; 8 bases align to TRBD1. The V segment lost 8 bases and the J segment 5 bases; nucleotides outside the gene matches: 8. This CDR3 spans 14 amino acids. From germline, CDR1 is MDHEN and CDR2 SYDVKM. Here the CDR3 reads CASGISGGYQPQHF. As DNA, the CDR3 is TGTGCCAGCGGCATTTCAGGGGGCTATCAGCCCCAGCATTTT.

The V gene is TRBV6-5, the J gene TRBJ1-4; TRBD1 is a possible D gene (5 bases). Trimming left V 3 bases short and J 5 bases short, with 13 bases between. This CDR3 spans 15 amino acids. From germline, CDR1 is MNHEY and CDR2 SVGAGI. CDR3 protein: CASSYTGRENEKLFF. The CDR3 nucleotides are TGTGCCAGCAGTTATACGGGACGGGAGAATGAAAAACTGTTTTTT.

The genes are TRBV19 and TRBJ2-1, with a possible D match to TRBD1 (7 bases). This CDR3 contains 13 residues. Between the trimmed V and J ends, which lost 7 bases and 7 bases, there was a span of 14 bases. The germline V gene encodes CDR1 LNHDA and CDR2 SQIVND (reference sequence). CDR3 sequence reads: CASTRGVENEQFF. The DNA for the CDR3 is TGTGCCAGTACCAGGGGGGTAGAAAATGAGCAGTTCTTC.

The chain carries TRBV5-1 and TRBJ1-2; no firm D call. The V gene's germline CDR1 is SGHRS and CDR2 YFSETQ. The length of the CDR3 is 12 residues. V shed 0 bases and J shed 8 bases, with 8 bases lying between them. CDR3 residues: CASSLAGMGYTF. CDR3 sequence (DNA): TGCGCCAGCAGCTTGGCGGGGATGGGCTACACCTTC.

V is TRBV2 and J is TRBJ2-6; D might be TRBD1 (6 bases). The V gene's germline CDR1 is SNHLY and CDR2 FYNNEI. Trimming left V 6 bases short and J 0 bases short, with 18 bases between. This CDR3 contains 18 residues. The CDR3 coding sequence is TGTGCCAGCAGGGGGACACCCGGACCGACCTCTGGGGCCAACGTCCTGACTTTC. This gives the protein CASRGTPGPTSGANVLTF.

The rearrangement uses TRBV18 and TRBJ1-1, with D tentatively TRBD1 (6 bases). The V gene's germline CDR1 is KGHSH and CDR2 LQKENI. This CDR3 contains 12 residues. Between the trimmed V and J ends, which lost 6 bases and 1 base, there was a span of 6 bases. CDR3 nucleotide sequence: TGTGCCAGCTCGGACAGGAACACTGAAGCTTTCTTT. Residues: CASSDRNTEAFF. The whole variable domain, remainder taken from reference TRBV18 and TRBJ1-1, is NAGVMQNPRHLVRRRGQEARLRCSPMKGHSHVYWYRQLPEEGLKFMVYLQKENIIDESGMPKERFSAEFPKEGPSILRIQQVVRGDSAAYFCASSDRNTEAFFGQGTRLTVV.

A word on this clone: Relative to the germline gene, one junction end is altered; a read error may explain this. In DNA, the CDR3 is TGTGCCAGCAGCCAAGATCGCGGACAGGGGGGTTCATTT. Protein: CASSQDRGQGGSF. The rearrangement links TRBV4-2 to TRBJ1-1, with 10 bases identical to TRBD1. Germline loops: CDR1 LGHNA, CDR2 YNFKEQ. The CDR3 has 13 amino acids.

This chain links TRBV10-1 with TRBJ2-3, with TRBD1 identical over 7 bases. The CDR3 is 14 residues long. J gave up 1 base and V 3 bases, and 1 base lay outside the gene matches. Germline values: CDR1 WNHNN, CDR2 SYGVQD (reference sequence). CDR3 amino acids: CASSDTGGTDTQYF. The DNA of the CDR3 is TGCGCCAGCAGTGACACAGGGGGCACAGATACGCAGTATTTT.

The rearrangement links TRBV5-1 to TRBJ2-2, with D perhaps matching TRBD1 (6 bases). The ends were cut back, 7 bases at V and 3 bases at J, with 19 bases in the middle. CDR3 length equals 16 residues. Germline loops: CDR1 SGHRS, CDR2 YFSETQ. The DNA of the CDR3 is TGCGCCAGCTGCCTCCTTGGGGGCGGAGACACCGGGGAGCTGTTTTTT. Translation: CASCLLGGGDTGELFF. The full variable domain, in which reference TRBV5-1 and TRBJ2-2 provide the parts outside the CDR3, is KAGVTQTPRYLIKTRGQQVTLSCSPISGHRSVSWYQQTPGQGLQFLFEYFSETQRNKGNFPGRFSGRQFSNSRSEMNVSTLELGDSALYLCASCLLGGGDTGELFFGEGSRLTVL.

This clone was counted a few times. The J gene is TRBJ1-5, the V gene TRBV27; the D gene is possibly TRBD1 (5 bases). Germline V CDR1 and CDR2: MNHEY, SMNVEV (reference sequence). V was shortened by 5 bases and J by 1 base, with 18 bases between the two germline ends. The CDR3 is made up of 17 amino acids. CDR3 loop: CASSAYPPQGSNQPQHF. CDR3 DNA sequence: TGTGCCAGCAGTGCCTATCCCCCCCAGGGCAGCAATCAGCCCCAGCATTTT.

The gene calls are TRBV29-1 and TRBJ1-2; no firm D call. The germline V and J ends were trimmed by 2 bases and 3 bases, with 13 bases remaining between them. Germline V lookup: CDR1 SQVTM, CDR2 ANQGSEA. This CDR3 spans 14 amino acids. The CDR3 here is CSVETDKKYYGYTF. DNA for the CDR3: TGCAGCGTTGAAACCGACAAAAAGTACTATGGCTACACCTTC.

Here the CDR3 reads CAISDSGGYEQYF. The CDR3 DNA sequence: TGTGCCATCAGTGACAGCGGGGGCTACGAGCAGTACTTC. This chain uses TRBV10-3 with TRBJ2-7; TRBD2 aligns across 8 bases. Looked up from germline, CDR1 is ENHRY and CDR2 is SYGVKD. J gave up 3 bases and V 3 bases, and 1 base lay outside the gene matches. The CDR3 spans 13 residues.

V usage is TRBV10-1 and J usage is TRBJ2-1; tentatively, D is TRBD1 (6 bases). There are 13 residues in the CDR3. The V end lost 8 bases, the J end lost 8 bases, and 16 bases lay between the germline ends. Germline CDR1 reads WNHNN; CDR2 reads SYGVQD (reference sequence). The CDR3 loop reads CASGGGSRHEQFF. CDR3 nucleotide sequence: TGCGCCAGCGGTGGGGGCTCCAGGCATGAGCAGTTCTTC.